This T cell receptor beta chain was captured in a study of OX40 agonist ivuxolimab in advanced cancers. Study overall: The dose-escalation cohort was over 65% male, with a mean age of approximately 62 years, ranging roughly 23 to 79. Broader study findings: Dosing at 0.1 to 3.0 mg/kg was accompanied by clonal expansion of CD4+ and CD8+ blood T cells by week 6.

Systemic immunosuppression or autoimmune disease history was grounds to exclude patients. The study sampled blood at baseline, cycle 4 day 1, and cycle 7 day 1. Clones were sequenced by immunoSEQ multiplex PCR, and TCRdb holds only the in-frame ones, with some missing. The table lists approximately 120,000 clones, about nine tenths of them singletons. As regards this clone: Its antigen is unidentified.

The specimen was CD4+ or CD8+ T cells sorted from blood, collected in a trial of the OX40 agonist ivuxolimab. The TCR comes from an adult with an advanced solid tumor such as melanoma, head and neck, liver or kidney cancer.

CDR3 nucleotide sequence: TGCGCCAGCAGCAAAAATCAACGGACTAGCGGCACCGGGGAGCTGTTTTTT. Translation: CASSKNQRTSGTGELFF. The rearrangement joins TRBV10-2 to TRBJ2-2, with TRBD2 identical over 10 bases. CDR1 is WSHSY, CDR2 SAAADI, per germline. This CDR3 region has 17 residues. J gave up 4 bases and V 6 bases, and 11 bases lay outside the gene matches.